This passage covers 25 T cell receptor beta chains from one sample sequenced in a study of T cell changes during pregnancy in multiple sclerosis. Assay used: immunoSEQ multiplex PCR; TCRdb lists only in-frame clones, some missing. This table holds about 44,000 clones, approximately 91% found once. The sample here was CD4+ T cells from peripheral blood mononuclear cells, taken in the first trimester of pregnancy. The receptors stem from a female donor with multiple sclerosis, enrolled in a pregnancy study.

The rearrangement links TRBV12-5 to TRBJ2-7; TRBD2 is a possible D gene (6 bases). Trimming took 5 bases from V and 6 from J, leaving 17 bases between them. Per germline, CDR1 LGHNT and CDR2 FRNRAP. CDR3 length equals 14 residues. The CDR3: CASGPGLPGGEQYF. CDR3 nucleotides: TGTGCTAGTGGTCCAGGACTACCCGGAGGCGAGCAGTACTTC.

The V call is TRBV29-1, the J call TRBJ1-1; TRBD1 aligns across 8 bases. This CDR3 has 15 residues. Germline values: CDR1 SQVTM, CDR2 ANQGSEA. V lost 6 bases and J lost 2; bases outside the gene matches: 11. The CDR3, as DNA: TGCAGCGTCGGGAGTCGTGGGACAGGTAACACTGAAGCTTTCTTT. Its protein is CSVGSRGTGNTEAFF.

This clone was detected only a few times. The V call is TRBV14, the J call TRBJ2-7; D is possibly TRBD1 (6 bases). The CDR3 has 15 residues. Per germline, CDR1 SGHDN and CDR2 FVKESK. Trimming cost V 4 bases and J 1 base, with 14 bases left between them. This CDR3 is CASSLLGGQSYEQYF. CDR3 DNA: TGTGCCAGCAGCCTGTTGGGCGGACAGTCCTACGAGCAGTACTTC.

The chain employs TRBV6-5 and TRBJ1-5; 7 bases line up with TRBD1. The CDR3 is 15 amino acids. The germline CDR1 and CDR2 sequences are MNHEY and SVGAGI. V gave up 5 bases and J gave up 2 bases; unmatched junction bases: 6. The CDR3 protein is CASSTRGQGNQPQHF. The CDR3 coding sequence is TGTGCCAGCAGTACCCGTGGACAGGGCAATCAGCCCCAGCATTTT.

The gene calls are TRBV6-5 and TRBJ1-2, with 9 bases matching TRBD1. Trimming took 6 bases from V and 8 from J; bases not matched to a gene: 7. The CDR3 totals 13 residues. Germline V gene sequence: CDR1 MNHEY, CDR2 SVGAGI. Here the CDR3 reads CASSPGQGAGYTF. The CDR3 DNA is TGTGCCAGCAGCCCGGGACAGGGAGCCGGCTACACCTTC.

This chain uses TRBV5-1 with TRBJ1-1; TRBD1 agrees at 8 bases. V shed 6 bases and J 7 bases; nucleotides not matched to a gene: 8. The CDR3 has 13 amino acids. Germline CDR1 and CDR2: SGHRS and YFSETQ. CDR3 region: CASTWTGKGEAFF. DNA of the CDR3: TGCGCCAGCACCTGGACAGGGAAGGGTGAAGCTTTCTTT.

The rearrangement links TRBV5-6 to TRBJ2-3; D is perhaps TRBD2 (6 bases). CDR1 and CDR2 (germline): SGHDT, YYEEEE. V shed 4 bases and J shed 6 bases, with 21 bases lying between them. The CDR3 has 16 amino acids. The DNA for the CDR3 is TGTGCCAGCAGCCCCGGACTACCCCATGTAAGGGATACGCAGTATTTT. Residues: CASSPGLPHVRDTQYF.

In DNA, the CDR3 is TGCGCCAGCAGCCAAGTTCCCCAGGGACTCAACTATGGCTACACCTTC. As protein: CASSQVPQGLNYGYTF. The chain links TRBV4-1 to TRBJ1-2; D perhaps matches TRBD1 (5 bases). V dropped 1 base and J dropped 2 bases, with 14 bases sitting between them. CDR1 is MGHRA, CDR2 YSYEKL, per germline. The CDR3 totals 16 residues.

This clone has only a few counts. The chain has TRBV30 and TRBJ1-4; 9 bases align to TRBD1. CDR1 is GTSNPN and CDR2 is SVGIG in the germline V gene (reference sequence). The CDR3 runs 18 residues. The V and J ends lost 0 bases and 2 bases, in that order; junction bases with no gene match: 10. CDR3 region: CAWSVLGGQGMTNEKLFF. The CDR3 DNA follows: TGTGCCTGGAGTGTACTTGGAGGACAGGGGATGACTAATGAAAAACTGTTTTTT.

CDR3 sequence: CASTHSGTAYEQYF. The CDR3 nucleotides read TGTGCCAGCACCCACAGTGGGACTGCCTACGAGCAGTACTTC. The chain couples TRBV7-9 to TRBJ2-7, with D possibly matching TRBD2 (6 bases). Trimming shortened V by 7 bases and J by 2 bases, and 15 bases separated the two germline ends. CDR3 length equals 14 residues. In germline, CDR1 is SEHNR, CDR2 FQNEAQ (reference sequence).

The chain carries TRBV5-1 and TRBJ2-2, with D possibly being TRBD2 (6 bases). Germline-derived CDR1 and CDR2 are SGHRS and YFSETQ. This CDR3 contains 16 residues. V dropped 5 bases and J dropped 4 bases, with 18 bases sitting between them. The CDR3 here is CASRVQAGSPTGELFF. CDR3 sequence (DNA): TGCGCCAGCAGGGTCCAGGCGGGAAGCCCCACCGGGGAGCTGTTTTTT.

This clone has more than one count but fewer than ten. CDR3 DNA sequence: TGTGCCAGCAGCCAATTCAGGACTAGCGGGAGTCGTACAGATACGCAGTATTTT. Translated, it gives CASSQFRTSGSRTDTQYF. The chain couples TRBV7-2 to TRBJ2-3; 13 nucleotides line up with TRBD2. J lost 3 bases, V lost 5 bases, and 11 bases had no gene match. The CDR3 contains 18 residues. The V gene's germline CDR1 is SGHTA and CDR2 FQGNSA.

J is TRBJ2-1 and V is TRBV7-6, with 14 bases that match TRBD2. Germline V gene data show CDR1 as SGHVS and CDR2 as FNYEAQ. The CDR3 runs to 18 residues. The junction had 6 bases not matched to a gene; V was cut back by 1 base and J by 4 bases. In DNA, the CDR3 is TGTGCCAGCAGCTTAGGGACTAGCGGGAGGTTATCTTACAATGAGCAGTTCTTC. Its protein is CASSLGTSGRLSYNEQFF.

The CDR3 DNA sequence: TGTGCCAGCAGTCCTTCCGGGACAGGGAGGAAACTGTTTTTT. This encodes CASSPSGTGRKLFF. The chain joins TRBV28 to TRBJ1-4; 9 positions agree with TRBD1. The germline CDR1 and CDR2 sequences are MDHEN and SYDVKM. Germline trimming cut 5 bases from V and 11 bases from J; bases unmatched to any gene: 9. The CDR3 has 14 amino acids.

The rearrangement joins TRBV19 to TRBJ1-1; 7 bases match TRBD1. The CDR3 runs 14 residues. Germline CDR1 and CDR2: LNHDA and SQIVND (reference sequence). The V and J ends lost 2 bases and 4 bases, in that order; junction bases with no gene match: 4. CDR3 in amino acids: CASSINRGFTEAFF. In DNA, the CDR3 is TGTGCCAGTAGTATAAACAGGGGTTTCACTGAAGCTTTCTTT.

The chain combines TRBV19 with TRBJ2-2; 12 nucleotides line up with TRBD2. The V and J ends lost 8 bases and 5 bases, in that order; junction bases with no gene match: 3. Germline V gives CDR1 LNHDA, CDR2 SQIVND (reference sequence). CDR3 size: 14 residues. CDR3 in amino acids: CASSGTSGTGELFF. Written as DNA, the CDR3 is TGTGCCAGTTCCGGGACTAGCGGGACCGGGGAGCTGTTTTTT.

This chain links TRBV2 with TRBJ2-7; TRBD1 matches 8 bases. Germline CDR1 is SNHLY and CDR2 is FYNNEI. V lost 5 bases to trimming and J lost 6 bases; unmatched junction nucleotides: 6. The CDR3 sequence is 13 residues long. The CDR3 bases are TGTGCCAGCAGTAAGGACAGGGTGGGCGAGCAGTACTTC. Translation gives CASSKDRVGEQYF.

The J gene is TRBJ1-3, the V gene TRBV6-5; maybe TRBD1 (6 bases). The V gene's germline CDR1 is MNHEY and CDR2 SVGAGI. The CDR3 sequence is 15 residues long. The V gene lost 4 bases and the J gene lost 4 bases, with 14 bases spanning the gap. DNA of the CDR3: TGTGCCAGCAGTTCCACAGGGAACAAAGGAAACACCATATATTTT. Its protein product is CASSSTGNKGNTIYF.

This clone appeared a few times. This sequence joins TRBV7-9 and TRBJ2-3; 7 bases are shared with TRBD2. Losses at the gene ends were 7 bases for V and 2 bases for J; bases not matched to a gene: 9. Germline V gene lookup returns CDR1 SEHNR and CDR2 FQNEAQ (reference sequence). The CDR3 covers 15 residues. The CDR3 spells CASTLRGTFTDTQYF. CDR3 DNA sequence: TGTGCCAGCACCTTGCGGGGGACCTTCACAGATACGCAGTATTTT.

V gene TRBV29-1 combines with J gene TRBJ1-5; D gene unclear. CDR3 length: 13 amino acids. V shed 4 bases and J shed 6 bases, with 13 bases lying between them. The germline gives CDR1 SQVTM, CDR2 ANQGSEA. The CDR3 nucleotides are TGCAGCGTTGTGTTCGGGTTGGGTCAGCCCCAGCATTTT. Its translation is CSVVFGLGQPQHF.

This sequence joins TRBV5-1 and TRBJ2-1; perhaps TRBD2 as D (5 bases). Germline CDR1 is SGHRS and CDR2 is YFSETQ. This CDR3 region has 14 residues. V was clipped by 4 bases and J by 5 bases, with 13 bases between them. The CDR3 here is CASSSKPGNNEQFF. In DNA, the CDR3 is TGCGCCAGCAGCAGCAAACCCGGGAACAATGAGCAGTTCTTC.

The chain has TRBV15 and TRBJ2-3; tentative D call: TRBD1 (6 bases). The V and J ends lost 0 bases and 4 bases respectively, with 17 bases between them. Germline loops: CDR1 LNHNV, CDR2 YYDKDF (reference sequence). The CDR3 covers 17 residues. The CDR3 coding sequence is TGTGCCACCAGCAGAGACGACTACAGGGAAAGGTCAGATACGCAGTATTTT. The encoded protein is CATSRDDYRERSDTQYF.

This clone was seen a few times. The gene calls are TRBV5-1 and TRBJ1-2, with TRBD1 identical over 8 bases. The V gene end was trimmed by 4 bases and the J gene end by 5 bases; junction bases not matched to a gene: 4. Germline V CDR1 and CDR2: SGHRS, YFSETQ. CDR3 length: 13 amino acids. CDR3: CASSPDREYGYTF. The CDR3 DNA sequence: TGCGCCAGCAGCCCGGACAGGGAGTATGGCTACACCTTC.

The J gene is TRBJ1-2, the V gene TRBV5-5; TRBD1 might be the D (5 bases). The CDR3 is made up of 15 amino acids. CDR1 SGHKS and CDR2 YYEKEE come from the germline V gene (reference sequence). The germline V and J ends were trimmed by 2 bases and 3 bases, with 14 bases remaining between them. CDR3 in amino acids: CASSFGREVDYGYTF. CDR3 in DNA: TGTGCCAGCAGCTTCGGCAGGGAGGTTGACTATGGCTACACCTTC.

The rearrangement links TRBV15 to TRBJ2-7, with 7 bases identical to TRBD1. V was clipped by 3 bases and J by 3 bases; unmatched bases: 5. CDR1 and CDR2 from the germline V gene are LNHNV and YYDKDF (reference sequence). There are 14 residues in the CDR3. CDR3: CATSRTGQNYEQYF. CDR3 sequence (DNA): TGTGCCACCAGCAGGACGGGACAGAACTACGAGCAGTACTTC. Variable domain in full (rest from reference TRBV15 and TRBJ2-7): DAMVIQNPRYQVTQFGKPVTLSCSQTLNHNVMYWYQQKSSQAPKLLFHYYDKDFNNEADTPDNFQSRRPNTSFCFLDIRSPGLGDTAMYLCATSRTGQNYEQYFGPGTRLTVT.